The clone carrying this T cell receptor (beta chain) was found many times. No antigen is known for it. The sample belongs to a study of metastatic and nonmetastatic thyroid tumors. Whole-study context: Repertoires from malignant and benign thyroid patients were compared across blood and tumor or nodule tissue.

Every patient underwent thyroid surgery untreated. Findings and limits, study-wide: In blood and tumor, TCR beta diversity was reportedly significantly higher in malignant thyroid tumors than in benign nodules.

Germline V gene sequence: CDR1 DFQATT, CDR2 SNEGSKA (reference sequence). The V gene lost 6 bases and the J gene lost 1 base, with 9 bases spanning the gap. This CDR3 contains 13 residues. Through MiXCR, TCRdb re-clonotyped the PCR reads. This table holds roughly 70,000 clones, more than 15% found once. Material: blood. The sequence was obtained from a female donor with papillary thyroid cancer or a benign thyroid nodule (not recorded which). Some clones in this sample may be carry-over from other donors' samples. V and J are TRBV20-1 and TRBJ2-2; tentative D call: TRBD2 (5 bases). The DNA of the CDR3 is TGCAGTGCCGTCGCGGGGAACACCGGGGAGCTGTTTTTT. The encoded protein is CSAVAGNTGELFF.